This TCR beta chain was sequenced for a study of shared clonotypes between healthy human individuals. Study-level findings and limits: Sharing across four donors was highest in naive CD4 (about 5%) and lowest in memory CD8 (approximately 0.4%). Researchers sampled only blood; tissue repertoires likely differ.

The deep-level immunoSEQ assay was used. Method: immunoSEQ multiplex PCR; TCRdb's copy keeps in-frame clones and lacks some. The sample lists over a million clones; about 96% were seen once. With regard to this clone: What it recognizes is unknown.

What was sequenced was naive CD4+ T cells sorted from blood. Subset denoted: CD45RA+ positively selected. This clonotype originated in a man aged 25-40 years in good health.

The CDR3 is CASSRGTRHTDTQYF. As DNA, the CDR3 is TGTGCCAGCAGCCGCGGGACTCGCCACACAGATACGCAGTATTTT. V usage is TRBV14 and J usage is TRBJ2-3; a weak D match, TRBD2 (6 bases). This CDR3 spans 15 amino acids. V was trimmed by 4 bases and J by 2 bases, leaving 13 bases between them. The germline gives CDR1 SGHDN, CDR2 FVKESK. Complete variable domain (other parts from reference TRBV14 and TRBJ2-3): EAGVTQFPSHSVIEKGQTVTLRCDPISGHDNLYWYRRVMGKEIKFLLHFVKESKQDESGMPNNRFLAERTGGTYSTLKVQPAELEDSGVYFCASSRGTRHTDTQYFGPGTRLTVL.